The 24 T cell receptor beta chains below all came from one sample that was sequenced in a study of vaccination effects on CD4 cells after COVID-19. These receptors' targets are unknown. Data came from immunoSEQ multiplex PCR; TCRdb stores just in-frame clones and leaves some out. The profile shows tens of thousands of clones, 75% to 80% of them singletons. ViraFEST assay sequencing came after antigen-specific CD4+ T cells were expanded with viral peptide pools. Following culture for around 10 days, CD4+ T cells were isolated. Vaccine recipients, nucleocapsid antibody negative, had no prior SARS-CoV-2 infection. Source: CD4+ T cells from PBMCs cultured with HCoV-OC43 spike peptides, taken before COVID-19 vaccination. Subset specified: HCoV-OC43 spike overlapping peptide pool stimulation. Receptor source: a human donor who received a COVID-19 vaccine.

The chain carries TRBV3-1 (or the pseudogene TRBV3-2) and TRBJ1-1; 8 bases are shared with TRBD1. Germline CDR1 is LGHDT and CDR2 is YNNKEL (reference sequence). This CDR3 is 16 amino acids long. V shed 4 bases and J 5 bases; nucleotides not matched to a gene: 12. This CDR3 is CASSRPYDRGGTEAFF. CDR3 coding DNA: TGTGCCAGCAGCCGACCGTACGACAGGGGTGGTACTGAAGCTTTCTTT.

This chain links TRBV3-1 (or the pseudogene TRBV3-2) with TRBJ1-4; tentative D call: TRBD1 (6 bases). Trimming removed 1 base at V and 7 bases at J, with 13 bases between. This CDR3 has 15 amino acids. The V gene's germline CDR1 is LGHDT and CDR2 YNNKEL (reference sequence). CDR3 amino acids: CASSQGWGAIEKLFF. DNA for the CDR3: TGTGCCAGCAGCCAAGGGTGGGGGGCAATTGAAAAACTGTTTTTT.

This clone was counted once. This chain uses TRBV5-6 with TRBJ2-4; D is perhaps TRBD1 or TRBD2 (5 bases each). Germline V CDR1 and CDR2: SGHDT, YYEEEE. V lost 0 bases and J 7 bases, leaving 8 bases between the germline ends. The CDR3 sequence is 13 residues long. The CDR3: CASSLVGVNIQYF. The CDR3 bases are TGTGCCAGCAGCTTGGTGGGGGTGAACATTCAGTACTTC. Based on the CDR3 plus reference TRBV5-6 and TRBJ2-4, the full variable domain is DAGVTQSPTHLIKTRGQQVTLRCSPKSGHDTVSWYQQALGQGPQFIFQYYEEEERQRGNFPDRFSGHQFPNYSSELNVNALLLGDSALYLCASSLVGVNIQYFGAGTRLSVL.

This sequence joins TRBV24-1 and TRBJ1-2; D is perhaps TRBD1 (5 bases). Looked up from germline, CDR1 is KGHDR and CDR2 is SFDVKD. V was trimmed by 3 bases and J by 7 bases, leaving 20 bases between them. The CDR3 covers 16 residues. CDR3 loop: CATSDPGMGLISGYTF. The CDR3, as DNA: TGTGCCACCAGTGATCCAGGGATGGGTTTGATAAGTGGCTACACCTTC.

CDR3 loop: CASSLTNSPLHF. The CDR3 bases are TGTGCCAGCAGTCTTACTAATTCACCCCTCCACTTT. The gene calls are TRBV9 and TRBJ1-6; D gene uncertain. The CDR3 runs 12 residues. The V end was cut by 5 bases, the J end by 6 bases, with 6 bases between. Germline-derived CDR1 and CDR2 are SGDLS and YYNGEE.

The chain combines TRBV6-5 with TRBJ2-4; no reliable D call. V lost 6 bases to trimming and J lost 0 bases, with 9 bases between them. Germline V gives CDR1 MNHEY, CDR2 SVGAGI. CDR3 size: 14 residues. The CDR3 loop reads CASRAELAKNIQYF. The DNA of the CDR3 is TGTGCCAGCAGGGCAGAGTTAGCCAAAAACATTCAGTACTTC.

This clone was seen a handful of times. J is TRBJ1-2 and V is TRBV30; unclear D gene. The germline CDR1 and CDR2 sequences are GTSNPN and SVGIG (reference sequence). The CDR3 runs to 13 residues. Trimming cost V 1 base and J 2 bases, with 8 bases left between them. The CDR3 nucleotides are TGTGCCTGGAGTGGAACACTAAACTATGGCTACACCTTC. Protein sequence: CAWSGTLNYGYTF.

The chain has TRBV14 and TRBJ2-2; D ambiguous. There are 15 residues in the CDR3. V lost 4 bases and J lost 5, with 14 bases in between. Germline CDR1 SGHDN, CDR2 FVKESK. The CDR3 sequence is CASSRSIPVTGELFF. The CDR3 nucleotides read TGTGCCAGCAGCCGCTCCATCCCCGTAACCGGGGAGCTGTTTTTT.

The chain employs TRBV7-3 and TRBJ2-7; D may be TRBD2 (6 bases). The CDR3 loop spans 13 amino acids. The V gene lost 5 bases and the J gene lost 6 bases, with 14 bases spanning the gap. In germline, CDR1 is SGHTA, CDR2 FQGTGA. CDR3 amino acids: CASSRDGGSEQYV. The CDR3 DNA reads TGTGCCAGCAGCCGTGACGGGGGATCCGAGCAGTACGTC.

This clone was recorded a few times. V usage is TRBV4-3 and J usage is TRBJ1-2; tentative D call: TRBD1 (5 bases). The germline V gene encodes CDR1 LGHNA and CDR2 YSLEER. Trimming took off 3 bases at V and 3 bases at J, with 20 bases between the two ends. This CDR3 comprises 17 residues. The CDR3: CASSQAFKTVVYYGYTF. The CDR3 DNA reads TGCGCCAGCAGCCAGGCTTTCAAGACAGTCGTTTACTATGGCTACACCTTC.

This clone was picked up one time. V and J are TRBV28 and TRBJ2-7; 8 nucleotides match TRBD1. V shed 6 bases and J 2 bases; nucleotides not matched to a gene: 9. Germline V gives CDR1 MDHEN, CDR2 SYDVKM. The CDR3 has 15 residues. DNA of the CDR3: TGTGCCAGCAGCACCACAGGGGGACCACCCTACGAGCAGTACGTC. It encodes CASSTTGGPPYEQYV.

This clone was detected once. This rearrangement joins TRBV12-3 or TRBV12-4 to TRBJ2-5; 12 positions agree with TRBD2. The CDR3 loop spans 13 amino acids. V was clipped by 7 bases and J by 7 bases; unmatched bases: 4. Here the CDR3 DNA reads TGTGCCAGCACCATGACTAGCGGGGGGACCCAGTACTTC. Translated, it gives CASTMTSGGTQYF.

The genes are TRBV6-4 and TRBJ2-2, with no clear D. The germline V and J ends were trimmed by 0 bases and 8 bases, with 1 base remaining between them. CDR1 is MRHNA, CDR2 SNTAGT, per germline. The CDR3 length is 11 residues. CDR3 loop: CASSDSGELFF. The CDR3 DNA follows: TGTGCCAGCAGTGACTCTGGGGAGCTGTTTTTT.

This chain uses TRBV19 with TRBJ2-1; TRBD1 aligns across 9 bases. The CDR3 is 15 residues long. Germline lookup yields CDR1 LNHDA and CDR2 SQIVND (reference sequence). V dropped 7 bases and J dropped 1; count of bases not matched to a gene: 5. The CDR3 spells CASTLDRGSYNEQFF. CDR3 DNA sequence: TGTGCCAGTACCTTAGACAGGGGGTCCTACAATGAGCAGTTCTTC.

The chain carries TRBV6-2 or TRBV6-3 and TRBJ2-3; TRBD1 matches at 7 bases. Germline assignment: CDR1 MNHEY and CDR2 SVGEGT. The CDR3 is 17 residues long. Trimming took 2 bases from V and 7 from J; bases not matched to a gene: 15. The CDR3 region has the DNA TGTGCCAGCAGTTACCGGGGACAGAGGATTACACCGAATACGCAGTATTTT. This translates into CASSYRGQRITPNTQYF.

V and J are TRBV12-5 and TRBJ1-4, with TRBD1 matching over 9 bases. The ends lost 2 bases at V and 5 bases at J; junction bases unmatched: 9. The CDR3 consists of 17 residues. CDR1 LGHNT and CDR2 FRNRAP come from the germline V gene. CDR3 nucleotide sequence: TGTGCTAGTGGTTTGCAAACCTGGACAGGGGTCAATGAAAAACTGTTTTTT. Amino acids: CASGLQTWTGVNEKLFF.

The J gene is TRBJ1-5, the V gene TRBV6-2 or TRBV6-3; D gene ambiguous. Trimming removed 2 bases from V and 0 bases from J, with 11 bases in between. The CDR3 contains 16 residues. Germline V lookup: CDR1 MNHEY, CDR2 SVGEGT. The CDR3 DNA is TGTGCCAGCAGTTACGCGGCCAAATATAGCAATCAGCCCCAGCATTTT. Its protein product is CASSYAAKYSNQPQHF.

The genes are TRBV27 and TRBJ1-1; D is ambiguous. Germline V gene data show CDR1 as MNHEY and CDR2 as SMNVEV (reference sequence). The CDR3 length is 14 residues. Trimming stripped 0 bases from V and 0 bases from J, with 5 bases between. The CDR3 region has the DNA TGTGCCAGCAGTTTATCGCAGTTGAACACTGAAGCTTTCTTT. Its translation is CASSLSQLNTEAFF.

This clone was seen only a few times. This chain uses TRBV4-1 with TRBJ2-3; D possibly uses TRBD1 or TRBD2 (5 bases each). V gave up 4 bases and J gave up 4 bases, with 18 bases separating them. The CDR3 is 16 amino acids. Germline V gene sequence: CDR1 MGHRA, CDR2 YSYEKL. CDR3 DNA: TGCGCCAGCAGCCCTACGCCGGGACCCAGGGCAGATACGCAGTATTTT. Its protein is CASSPTPGPRADTQYF.

This clone has a single count. V and J are TRBV18 and TRBJ1-5, with a weak D call TRBD1 (5 bases). This CDR3 is built from 13 residues. V was trimmed by 4 bases and J by 7 bases, leaving 11 bases between them. The germline CDR1 and CDR2 sequences are KGHSH and LQKENI. The CDR3 coding sequence is TGTGCCAGCTCACTGACAGACCTGCAGCCCCAGCATTTT. Its protein product is CASSLTDLQPQHF.

This clone was detected once. The CDR3 loop is CASRMKGRGTDTQYF. The DNA of the CDR3 is TGTGCCAGTAGGATGAAAGGACGGGGCACAGATACGCAGTATTTT. J is TRBJ2-3 and V is TRBV19, with D hard to call. The V and J ends lost 6 bases and 1 base respectively, with 14 bases between them. The CDR3 has 15 amino acids. CDR1 is LNHDA, CDR2 SQIVND, per germline (reference sequence).

This clone was observed once. The rearrangement joins TRBV28 to TRBJ1-6, with 7 bases lining up with TRBD1. Germline V gene lookup returns CDR1 MDHEN and CDR2 SYDVKM. This CDR3 comprises 15 residues. V lost 5 bases, J lost 7 bases, and 8 bases stayed unmatched. CDR3 nucleotide sequence: TGTGCCAGCAGTGGCACAGGGGACTTGAATTCACCCCTCCACTTT. This sequence encodes CASSGTGDLNSPLHF.

This chain uses TRBV4-1 with TRBJ1-6, with TRBD1 matching 9 bases. Germline CDR1 is MGHRA and CDR2 is YSYEKL. There are 15 residues in the CDR3. After removal of 3 bases from V and 9 bases from J, the junction contained 6 bases not matched to a gene. The CDR3 protein is CASSQLGTGLSPLHF. The CDR3 DNA sequence: TGCGCCAGCAGCCAGTTGGGGACAGGGCTTTCACCCCTCCACTTT.

The chain couples TRBV9 to TRBJ1-1, with a possible D match to TRBD1 (6 bases). This CDR3 has 18 residues. V was shortened by 0 bases and J by 0 bases, with 18 bases between the two germline ends. Per germline, CDR1 SGDLS and CDR2 YYNGEE. CDR3 protein: CASSVGEGTSKMNTEAFF. The CDR3 region has the DNA TGTGCCAGCAGCGTAGGGGAGGGGACAAGCAAGATGAACACTGAAGCTTTCTTT.